This TCR beta chain was documented in a study of blood T cell repertoires in COVID-19 (dated by TCRdb to about 2020). In the study overall: Samples from collaborators originated in the United States, Italy and Spain and spanned both the acute and convalescent phases of COVID-19. Deeply sampled blood TCRbeta repertoires from subjects exposed to, actively infected with, or recovered from COVID-19 were included in the dataset. The samples were drawn from two sources: the first 160 participants of the ongoing ImmuneRACE study, and over 1,000 subjects contributed by 6 global collaborators. A de-identified subject ID, COVID-19 status, age in years and sex were almost always included in the sample metadata. A freely available public database, intended as a resource for researchers studying the immune response to SARS-CoV-2, is where the repertoires were released. The prospective study material was composed of cDNA or gDNA derived from T cells, B-cell-depleted T cells, or PBMCs. Where available, HLA class I and class II types were obtained from metadata supplied by the sample provider rather than from assay-based typing. Broad study findings and their caveats: How much clinical and demographic metadata was included differed by source and by participant, and the metadata was provided uncurated.

Reading from cysteine to phenylalanine, the CDR3 counts 13 amino acids. Only CDR3 DNA is held: 39 bases, read in frame from base 1. As encoded in the germline V gene, CDR1 is SNHLY while CDR2 is FYNNEI. A distance of 8 bases separates the germline ends of V and J, which lose 4 bases and 1 base respectively. With respect to this clone: The antigen this receptor binds is unknown. It has no much larger one-base neighbor in the sample; base qualities were not kept.

The immunoSEQ Assay, a bias-controlled multiplex PCR, was used to amplify TCRbeta CDR3 regions from genomic DNA. Per the source publication's procedure: The number of nucleated cells in each sample was estimated from the amplification of reference gene primers within the assay. To quantify the absolute abundance of each unique TCRbeta CDR3 rearrangement, sequence reads were collapsed and filtered. For each sample, productive Simpson clonality was calculated as the square root of Simpson's diversity index over productive rearrangements. TCRdb provides this immuneACCESS table in a form limited to in-frame rearrangements. Some clones are lacking; in checked studies, under half of them reflect an unresolved V gene, and why the rest are absent is not known. From that table come the V and J calls and clone size; the DNA was used to work out D and trimming. The sample has under 250,000 clones on record, approximately 88% of them singletons. The ten largest clones take up around 25% of the sample.

Each collaborating institution followed its own protocols to collect whole blood in K2EDTA tubes. For TCRbeta analysis, collaborator samples were shipped as frozen whole blood, as isolated PBMCs, or as DNA extracted from either sample type. Sequencing was performed on peripheral blood. This TCR was recovered from a man between 35 and 55 years old with acute or convalescent COVID-19. This chain is built from TRBV2 and TRBJ2-7; 6 matching bases give a weak D call of TRBD1. Here the CDR3 is given as CASSGDRSYEQYF. Here is the DNA: TGTGCCAGCAGTGGCGACAGGTCCTACGAGCAGTACTTC.